Presented here are 4 T cell receptor beta chains from one specimen sequenced in a study of OX40 agonist ivuxolimab in advanced cancers. The repertoire was sequenced with immunoSEQ multiplex PCR; TCRdb's copy has only in-frame clones and lacks some. Among tens of thousands of clones listed, more than 80% were seen once. Sequenced here: CD4+ or CD8+ T cells sorted from blood, sampled in a trial of the OX40 agonist ivuxolimab. These receptors were obtained from an adult with an advanced solid tumor such as melanoma, head and neck, liver or kidney cancer.

This clone was seen only a few times. This chain joins TRBV7-6 and TRBJ2-1; 9 positions agree with TRBD1. This CDR3 region has 14 residues. Germline V lookup: CDR1 SGHVS, CDR2 FNYEAQ. V gave up 5 bases and J gave up 4 bases; unmatched junction bases: 3. The chain's CDR3 is CASSRQGEYNEQFF. The CDR3 nucleotides are TGTGCCAGCAGCCGACAGGGGGAGTACAATGAGCAGTTCTTC.

In its sample, this clone was seen a few times. The chain links TRBV2 to TRBJ1-2; 8 bases fit TRBD1. Germline loops: CDR1 SNHLY, CDR2 FYNNEI. This CDR3 has 14 amino acids. V shed 7 bases, J shed 2 bases, and the junction held 6 bases outside the gene matches. The CDR3 nucleotides are TGTGCCAGCACCCGGACAGGGAGCAACTATGGCTACACCTTC. Its protein is CASTRTGSNYGYTF.

V usage is TRBV7-3 and J usage is TRBJ1-1, with 9 bases matching TRBD1. V shed 3 bases, J shed 4 bases, and the junction held 15 bases outside the gene matches. CDR1 is SGHTA, CDR2 FQGTGA, per germline. This CDR3 is 18 amino acids long. The CDR3, as DNA: TGTGCCAGCAGCTTGGCCCCCCTCACAGGGGGCCCGTCCACTGAAGCTTTCTTT. Translating gives CASSLAPLTGGPSTEAFF.

V usage is TRBV5-8 and J usage is TRBJ2-3, with TRBD1 matching 7 bases. J was trimmed by 0 bases and V by 4 bases; bases with no gene match: 2. The CDR3 runs 14 residues. Germline lookup yields CDR1 SGHTS and CDR2 YDEGEE. CDR3 protein: CASSRDRSTDTQYF. CDR3 DNA: TGTGCCAGCAGCCGGGACAGAAGCACAGATACGCAGTATTTT.